What follows is one TCR beta chain and its context. Its antigen remains unidentified. V was pared by 8 bases and J by 7 bases, with 14 bases between. Germline assignment: CDR1 SQVTM and CDR2 ANQGSEA. This CDR3 contains 11 residues. Expressed TCRB transcripts were sequenced because the isolated RNA had all been reverse transcribed beforehand. Profiled with immunoSEQ multiplex PCR; TCRdb holds only in-frame clones, not every one. This sample has some 410,000 clones, with about an eighth found just once. The data derive from a study of beta chain features in type 1 diabetes. Turning to the study itself: Similarity in age, gender and cell yields was seen between patients and healthy donors. Study-wide results and limits: High-TCR-expressing cells could be over-represented by cDNA sequencing.

Naive, central memory, regulatory and stem cell-like memory cells within the CD4+ compartment were sorted using CD45RO/CCR7/CD25/CD127/CD95/CD27. Specimen: naive CD4+ T cells from blood. The rearrangement links TRBV29-1 to TRBJ1-2, with D unresolved. The TCR originated in a young woman in good health. The CDR3 DNA reads TGCAGCCCAAGAGCGGGTTTTGGCTACACCTTC. It codes for CSPRAGFGYTF. The whole variable domain, remainder taken from reference TRBV29-1 and TRBJ1-2, is SAVISQKPSRDICQRGTSLTIQCQVDSQVTMMFWYRQQPGQSLTLIATANQGSEATYESGFVIDKFPISRPNLTFSTLTVSNMSPEDSSIYLCSPRAGFGYTFGSGTRLTVV.